The sample holds a few counts of the clone carrying this TCR beta chain. The germline V gene has CDR1 MNHEY and CDR2 SVGEGT. The CDR3 has 13 amino acids. The V end lost 0 bases, the J end lost 5 bases, and 7 bases lay between the germline ends. These data belong to a study of blood T cells in healthy people across ages. A second 7 to 11 cycle PCR used barcoded and J-beta primers. Every molecule of cDNA carried a tag from a template-switch adaptor with 12 random nucleotides. TCRdb re-called the 5' RACE reads with MiXCR, one entry per CDR3 protein. The sample lists hundreds of thousands of distinct CDR3 sequences, about 56% occurring once.

This rearrangement joins TRBV6-2 or TRBV6-3 to TRBJ2-5, with D uncertain. This receptor was obtained from a man between 35 and 55 years old in good health. Source material: blood. CDR3 DNA: TGTGCCAGCAGTTACTCGATGGCGGAGACCCAGTACTTC. Translating it yields CASSYSMAETQYF.